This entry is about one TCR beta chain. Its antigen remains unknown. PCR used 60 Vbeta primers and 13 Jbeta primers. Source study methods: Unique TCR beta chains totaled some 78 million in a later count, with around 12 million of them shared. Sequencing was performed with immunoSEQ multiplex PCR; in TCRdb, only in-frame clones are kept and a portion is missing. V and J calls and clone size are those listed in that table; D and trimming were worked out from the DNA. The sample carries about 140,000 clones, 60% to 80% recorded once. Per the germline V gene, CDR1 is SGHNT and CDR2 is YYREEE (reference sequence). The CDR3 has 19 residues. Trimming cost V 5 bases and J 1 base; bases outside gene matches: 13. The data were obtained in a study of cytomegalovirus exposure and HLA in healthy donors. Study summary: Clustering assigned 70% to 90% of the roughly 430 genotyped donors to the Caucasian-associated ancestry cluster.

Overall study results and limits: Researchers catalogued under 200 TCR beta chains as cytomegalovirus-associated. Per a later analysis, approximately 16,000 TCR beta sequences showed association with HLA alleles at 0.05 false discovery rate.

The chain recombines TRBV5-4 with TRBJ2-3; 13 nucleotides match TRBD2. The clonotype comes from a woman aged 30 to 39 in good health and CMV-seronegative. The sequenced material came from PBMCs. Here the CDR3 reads CASSGRGTSGIVGTDTQYF. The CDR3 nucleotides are TGTGCCAGCAGTGGGAGAGGGACTAGCGGGATTGTCGGCACAGATACGCAGTATTTT.